The 22 T cell receptor beta chains listed next were all sequenced from one sample in a study of blood T cell repertoires in COVID-19. Sequencing was performed with immunoSEQ multiplex PCR; in TCRdb, only in-frame clones are kept and a portion is missing. The top ten hold 12% of the sample, which has about 180,000 clones, around 80% seen once. Sequences were obtained from peripheral blood. These receptors came from a woman older than 75 with COVID-19, enrolled during active disease.

The rearrangement joins TRBV7-9 to TRBJ1-1; D gene unclear. V was clipped by 3 bases and J by 1 base, with 12 bases between them. This CDR3 is 15 amino acids long. Germline CDR1 SEHNR, CDR2 FQNEAQ (reference sequence). Here the CDR3 reads CASSFSGGGNTEAFF. Written as DNA, the CDR3 is TGTGCCAGCAGCTTCAGTGGAGGAGGGAACACTGAAGCTTTCTTT.

The rearrangement joins TRBV5-6 to TRBJ2-7, with D perhaps TRBD2 (5 bases). Germline CDR1 is SGHDT and CDR2 is YYEEEE. This CDR3 spans 13 amino acids. The ends were cut back, 3 bases at V and 6 bases at J, with 13 bases in the middle. The CDR3 loop is CASSSTYEGEQYF. The CDR3 bases are TGTGCCAGCAGCTCAACCTATGAGGGCGAGCAGTACTTC.

The chain carries TRBV5-4 and TRBJ1-2; maybe TRBD1 (6 bases). V dropped 0 bases and J dropped 4 bases, with 10 bases sitting between them. Germline V lookup: CDR1 SGHNT, CDR2 YYREEE (reference sequence). This CDR3 has 14 residues. CDR3 sequence (DNA): TGTGCCAGCAGCTTGGAAGACAGGCTCTATGGCTACACCTTC. It encodes CASSLEDRLYGYTF.

The chain couples TRBV5-6 to TRBJ1-1; maybe TRBD1 (5 bases). CDR3 size: 12 residues. Germline-derived CDR1 and CDR2 are SGHDT and YYEEEE. V lost 2 bases, J lost 3 bases, and 5 bases lay in between. CDR3 amino acids: CASSLQDTEAFF. Here the CDR3 DNA reads TGTGCCAGCAGCTTACAGGACACTGAAGCTTTCTTT.

The chain recombines TRBV4-3 with TRBJ2-7; the D gene is possibly TRBD1 (6 bases). V was shortened by 0 bases and J by 3 bases, with 18 bases between the two germline ends. CDR3 length: 17 amino acids. Germline V lookup: CDR1 LGHNA, CDR2 YSLEER. The CDR3 DNA follows: TGCGCCAGCAGCCAAGATACCTTGACAGGAGGACTCTACGAGCAGTACTTC. Encoded protein: CASSQDTLTGGLYEQYF.

The V gene is TRBV7-9, the J gene TRBJ1-2; D unresolved. Germline CDR1 is SEHNR and CDR2 is FQNEAQ (reference sequence). With 4 bases removed from V and 0 bases from J, the gap between germline ends came to 15 bases. This CDR3 is built from 16 residues. DNA for the CDR3: TGTGCCAGCAGCTCCCCCCCCGACATCACTAACTATGGCTACACCTTC. Translated, it gives CASSSPPDITNYGYTF.

The chain carries TRBV9 and TRBJ2-5; 7 nucleotides line up with TRBD2. The junction had 5 bases not matched to a gene; V was cut back by 2 bases and J by 4 bases. Germline V gene lookup returns CDR1 SGDLS and CDR2 YYNGEE. There are 14 residues in the CDR3. CDR3 in DNA: TGTGCCAGCAGCGTGGGAGGGCAGCCAGAGACCCAGTACTTC. The encoded protein is CASSVGGQPETQYF.

In this sample, this clone turned up a few times. The chain joins TRBV29-1 to TRBJ2-7; no firm D call. V gave up 5 bases and J gave up 0 bases, with 14 bases separating them. Germline V gene lookup returns CDR1 SQVTM and CDR2 ANQGSEA. The CDR3 is 14 residues long. CDR3 residues: CSVTTPSSSYEQYF. The CDR3 region has the DNA TGCAGCGTTACGACACCCAGTAGCTCCTACGAGCAGTACTTC.

This chain joins TRBV7-2 and TRBJ2-5; the D gene is possibly TRBD2 (5 bases). Trimming shortened V by 2 bases and J by 4 bases, and 17 bases separated the two germline ends. The V gene's germline CDR1 is SGHTA and CDR2 FQGNSA. The CDR3 is 16 residues long. This CDR3 reads CASSLSSRVVGETQYF. The CDR3 coding sequence is TGTGCCAGCAGCTTAAGCTCGCGGGTCGTGGGAGAGACCCAGTACTTC.

The chain joins TRBV4-3 to TRBJ2-7; tentatively, D is TRBD1 (6 bases). Germline V gene sequence: CDR1 LGHNA, CDR2 YSLEER. Deletions cut 0 bases from V and 1 base from J, with 19 bases between. The CDR3 loop spans 18 amino acids. The CDR3 bases are TGCGCCAGCAGCCAAGACTCCCGAACCTTGACAGGATCCTACGAGCAGTACTTC. Its protein is CASSQDSRTLTGSYEQYF.

A single count supports this clone. The chain is built from TRBV6-6 and TRBJ2-2; D ambiguous. The CDR3 consists of 12 residues. Germline assignment: CDR1 MNHNY and CDR2 SVGAGI (reference sequence). V lost 6 bases and J lost 3, with 5 bases in between. CDR3 sequence: CASSQYTGELFF. CDR3 nucleotide sequence: TGTGCCAGCAGCCAATACACCGGGGAGCTGTTTTTT.

This sequence joins TRBV18 and TRBJ1-3, with TRBD1 matching 7 bases. CDR3 size: 16 residues. The germline V gene encodes CDR1 KGHSH and CDR2 LQKENI. The junction had 9 bases not matched to a gene; V was cut back by 3 bases and J by 4 bases. CDR3 sequence: CASSPSQGMTGNTIYF. Here the CDR3 DNA reads TGTGCCAGCTCACCTTCACAGGGGATGACCGGAAACACCATATATTTT.

The V gene is TRBV2, the J gene TRBJ1-1; 10 nucleotides align to TRBD1. The junction had 5 bases not matched to a gene; V was cut back by 3 bases and J by 7 bases. Germline lookup yields CDR1 SNHLY and CDR2 FYNNEI. This CDR3 contains 14 residues. The CDR3 loop is CASSEGQGSSEAFF. CDR3 nucleotides: TGTGCCAGCAGTGAGGGACAGGGGAGTAGTGAAGCTTTCTTT.

V is TRBV28 and J is TRBJ1-4; 8 nucleotides align to TRBD1. CDR3 length: 12 amino acids. Germline CDR1 and CDR2: MDHEN and SYDVKM. J lost 8 bases, V lost 6 bases, and 2 bases had no gene match. The DNA for the CDR3 is TGTGCCAGCAGACAGGGGGGCGAAAAACTGTTTTTT. Protein sequence: CASRQGGEKLFF.

A few counts support this clone. Germline is not matched at one junction end, which may reflect a read error. The V gene is TRBV19, the J gene TRBJ2-2; unclear D gene. The CDR3 sequence is 12 residues long. The germline V gene has CDR1 LNHDA and CDR2 SQIVND (reference sequence). DNA of the CDR3: TGTGCCAGCAGTAGAGTCACCGGGGAGCTGTTTTTT. This translates into CASSRVTGELFF.

This chain uses TRBV5-1 with TRBJ2-2, with D hard to call. CDR3 length: 12 amino acids. Trimming left V 4 bases short and J 7 bases short, with 8 bases between. Per the germline V gene, CDR1 is SGHRS and CDR2 is YFSETQ. The CDR3 DNA reads as TGCGCCAGCAGCATGGAGAGCGGGGAGCTGTTTTTT. Residues: CASSMESGELFF.

The genes are TRBV10-3 and TRBJ1-2; TRBD1 might be the D (5 bases). The CDR3 has 12 residues. The V end lost 6 bases, the J end lost 3 bases, and 8 bases lay between the germline ends. Germline V CDR1 and CDR2: ENHRY, SYGVKD. CDR3 coding DNA: TGTGCCATCAGGCGGGGGGACTATGGCTACACCTTC. Its translation is CAIRRGDYGYTF.

The chain employs TRBV5-1 and TRBJ2-2; 7 nucleotides align to TRBD1. The germline gives CDR1 SGHRS, CDR2 YFSETQ. J gave up 1 base and V 1 base, and 10 bases lay outside the gene matches. This CDR3 region has 18 residues. The chain's CDR3 is CASSLRFAAGGNTGELFF. The CDR3 DNA follows: TGCGCCAGCAGCTTGCGGTTTGCGGCAGGGGGGAACACCGGGGAGCTGTTTTTT.

The CDR3 reads CASRGQVYGYTF. CDR3 coding DNA: TGTGCCAGCAGAGGACAGGTTTATGGCTACACCTTC. The chain links TRBV2 to TRBJ1-2; 7 bases are shared with TRBD1. The J segment lost 5 bases and the V segment lost 6 bases, leaving 3 bases of the junction unmatched. The germline V gene encodes CDR1 SNHLY and CDR2 FYNNEI. This CDR3 contains 12 residues.

This rearrangement joins TRBV7-2 to TRBJ2-1; 8 bases are a match to TRBD2. V lost 5 bases to trimming and J lost 7 bases; unmatched junction nucleotides: 10. This CDR3 has 15 residues. The V gene's germline CDR1 is SGHTA and CDR2 FQGNSA. CDR3 DNA sequence: TGTGCCAGCAGCAGTACCGGGACTAGGGAAAATGAGCAGTTCTTC. It encodes CASSSTGTRENEQFF.

The chain uses TRBV10-3 and TRBJ2-7; TRBD2 matches 7 bases. Trimming removed 4 bases from V and 2 bases from J; junction bases left unmatched: 11. The germline V gene encodes CDR1 ENHRY and CDR2 SYGVKD. The CDR3 contains 16 residues. CDR3 sequence: CAISGPGERGTYEQYF. The CDR3 coding sequence is TGTGCCATCAGTGGCCCCGGGGAGCGGGGAACCTACGAGCAGTACTTC.

The chain is built from TRBV5-1 and TRBJ2-1, with 11 bases identical to TRBD2. This CDR3 region has 16 residues. J was trimmed by 5 bases and V by 3 bases; bases with no gene match: 7. Looked up from germline, CDR1 is SGHRS and CDR2 is YFSETQ. This chain's CDR3 is CASSWMTSGIDNEQFF. In nucleotides, the CDR3 is TGCGCCAGCAGCTGGATGACTAGCGGGATCGACAATGAGCAGTTCTTC.